This record looks at one T cell receptor beta chain sequence and its context. The data derive from a study of T cell responses to AZD1222 COVID-19 vaccine. The CDR3 spans 14 residues. The germline V and J ends were trimmed by 2 bases and 2 bases, with 6 bases remaining between them. Germline values: CDR1 KGHDR, CDR2 SFDVKD. Using immunoSEQ multiplex PCR, the repertoire was profiled, and TCRdb retains in-frame clones only, with some absent. Counted here are 130,000 to 150,000 clones, roughly nine tenths occurring once; the ten biggest clones make up around 3%. The receptor was derived from an adult in good health. This specimen consisted of peripheral blood, obtained on day 0 of AZD1222 vaccination. The genes are TRBV24-1 and TRBJ1-5; D is unresolved. CDR3 amino acids: CATSDSKGNQPQHF. The CDR3 DNA follows: TGTGCCACCAGTGATTCTAAAGGCAATCAGCCCCAGCATTTT.